This TCR beta chain was obtained from a study of T-cell memory formation after mild COVID-19. TCRdb reprocessed the 5' RACE reads via MiXCR and lists one record per CDR3 protein. The sample carries approximately 250,000 distinct CDR3 sequences, around 15% recorded once. Source material: PBMCs or a T cell subset sorted from them (not recorded which). This sequence originates from a man aged 18 to 29 who had mild COVID-19 (a few samples of this study predate the infection). Cell type and time point are not known.

The CDR3 coding sequence is TGCGCCAGCAGCCAAGGGGACAGGGTAAGAAGCCACGAGCAGTACTTC. It codes for CASSQGDRVRSHEQYF. The genes are TRBV4-1 and TRBJ2-7; TRBD1 agrees at 9 bases. With 1 base clipped from V and 5 bases from J, the junction kept 9 bases outside the gene matches. The V gene's germline CDR1 is MGHRA and CDR2 YSYEKL. The CDR3 totals 16 residues.